Listed here are 32 T cell receptor beta chains from one sample, sequenced in a study of beta chain features in type 1 diabetes (dated by TCRdb to the late 2010s). Receptors were amplified or captured by the immunoSEQ multiplex PCR assay. All of the isolated RNA was reverse transcribed with the High Capacity cDNA Reverse Transcription Kit, so expressed TCRB transcripts were sequenced. The table was pulled from immuneACCESS by TCRdb, which kept in-frame rearrangements only. Such tables lose some clones; where checked, under half of the loss comes from unresolved V genes, and the rest has no known cause. The sample table lists over 150,000 clones, less than 15% of them with a count of one. Of the sample, about 0.66% is held by the ten largest clones. The specimen sequenced was central memory CD4+ T cells from blood. The receptors shown here come from a woman between 18 and 30 years old in good health.

This chain links TRBV29-1 with TRBJ2-1; TRBD2 aligns across 11 bases. The germline V gene encodes CDR1 SQVTM and CDR2 ANQGSEA. V was pared by 5 bases and J by 8 bases, with 8 bases of the junction left unmatched. The CDR3 has 14 amino acids. The CDR3 DNA follows: TGCAGCGTTCCCCCGACTAGCGGGACAGATGAGCAGTTCTTC. Translation gives CSVPPTSGTDEQFF.

In its sample, this clone was seen a few times. The V and J genes are TRBV9 and TRBJ2-2; D is perhaps TRBD2 (6 bases). The V gene lost 4 bases and the J gene lost 0 bases, with 10 bases spanning the gap. The CDR3 sequence is 15 residues long. CDR1 is SGDLS, CDR2 YYNGEE, per germline. The CDR3 DNA is TGTGCCAGCAGCCCGACTAGTGCGAACACCGGGGAGCTGTTTTTT. This codes for CASSPTSANTGELFF.

The rearrangement links TRBV21-1 to TRBJ2-2; no DNA check was done on the table's D call, TRBD1. TRBV21-1 is labeled a pseudogene. The CDR3 runs to 19 residues. The CDR3, as DNA: TGTGCCAGCAGTCTTTGGGGCGTACCGGGACAGGGGAACACCGGGGAGCTGTTTTTT. Protein: CASSLWGVPGQGNTGELFF.

The gene calls are TRBV9 and TRBJ2-1; 7 nucleotides agree with TRBD2. CDR3 length equals 16 residues. The ends lost 0 bases at V and 0 bases at J; junction bases unmatched: 3. Per the germline V gene, CDR1 is SGDLS and CDR2 is YYNGEE. Here the CDR3 DNA reads TGTGCCAGCAGCGTAGGCCCTAGCGGCTCCTACAATGAGCAGTTCTTC. This codes for CASSVGPSGSYNEQFF.

The table lists this clone with a few counts. V and J are TRBV29-1 and TRBJ1-1; 11 nucleotides agree with TRBD1. The CDR3 totals 14 residues. V shed 7 bases and J 5 bases; nucleotides not matched to a gene: 9. From germline, CDR1 is SQVTM and CDR2 ANQGSEA. The DNA for the CDR3 is TGCAGCGGAACGGGACAGGGGGTTCCGACTGAAGCTTTCTTT. Its translation: CSGTGQGVPTEAFF.

The sample holds a few counts of this clone. The V and J genes are TRBV4-3 and TRBJ2-1; TRBD1 matches 8 bases. The CDR3 runs to 14 residues. Germline V lookup: CDR1 LGHNA, CDR2 YSLEER. Losses at the gene ends were 1 base for V and 15 bases for J; bases not matched to a gene: 11. CDR3 amino acids: CASSQGPVTGAPFF. The CDR3 DNA sequence: TGCGCCAGCAGCCAAGGGCCGGTGACAGGGGCGCCGTTCTTC.

This clone was seen a few times. V gene TRBV7-9 combines with J gene TRBJ1-4, with D perhaps TRBD1 (5 bases). CDR3 length equals 15 residues. Germline V gene sequence: CDR1 SEHNR, CDR2 FQNEAQ (reference sequence). The V and J ends lost 1 base and 4 bases respectively, with 10 bases between them. Here the CDR3 reads CASSLVQAFNEKLFF. CDR3 coding DNA: TGTGCCAGCAGCTTAGTACAGGCCTTTAATGAAAAACTGTTTTTT.

The chain combines TRBV10-3 with TRBJ2-1, with a tentative D call TRBD2 (5 bases). V was pared by 0 bases and J by 9 bases, with 9 bases between. CDR3 length: 13 residues. Looked up from germline, CDR1 is ENHRY and CDR2 is SYGVKD. This chain's CDR3 is CAISESGNLEQFF. The CDR3 coding sequence is TGTGCCATCAGTGAGTCCGGGAACCTTGAGCAGTTCTTC.

The chain joins TRBV7-2 to TRBJ2-7; 7 nucleotides align to TRBD1. CDR3 length: 16 residues. Trimming cost V 0 bases and J 4 bases; bases outside gene matches: 9. CDR1 is SGHTA and CDR2 is FQGNSA in the germline V gene. CDR3: CASSLAMGTVSYEQYF. CDR3 in DNA: TGTGCCAGCAGCTTAGCGATGGGGACAGTCTCTTACGAGCAGTACTTC.

V usage is TRBV10-3 and J usage is TRBJ2-7, with D hard to call. CDR3 length equals 12 residues. Germline CDR1 is ENHRY and CDR2 is SYGVKD. V dropped 8 bases and J dropped 0 bases, with 8 bases sitting between them. The DNA for the CDR3 is TGTGCCATCGCAGGCATCTCCTACGAGCAGTACTTC. It codes for CAIAGISYEQYF.

This chain uses TRBV5-1 with TRBJ1-2; D unresolved. Per germline, CDR1 SGHRS and CDR2 YFSETQ. V was pared by 5 bases and J by 5 bases, with 19 bases between. The CDR3 spans 15 residues. CDR3 coding DNA: TGCGCCAGCAGGGATTTTGACGCGGCGGGGTATGGCTACACCTTC. It codes for CASRDFDAAGYGYTF.

The chain is built from TRBV29-1 and TRBJ2-7, with a weak D call TRBD2 (7 bases). Germline values: CDR1 SQVTM, CDR2 ANQGSEA. The CDR3 length is 15 residues. V was clipped by 1 base and J by 0 bases, with 13 bases between them. This CDR3 reads CSVEVGGGSSYEQYF. The DNA of the CDR3 is TGCAGCGTTGAAGTTGGGGGCGGGAGCTCCTACGAGCAGTACTTC.

V usage is TRBV11-2 and J usage is TRBJ2-5; 9 bases match TRBD1. V shed 5 bases, J shed 1 base, and the junction held 5 bases outside the gene matches. The CDR3 length is 15 residues. The V gene's germline CDR1 is SGHAT and CDR2 FQNNGV. This CDR3 is CASSPQGATQETQYF. CDR3 coding DNA: TGTGCCAGCAGCCCACAGGGGGCGACCCAAGAGACCCAGTACTTC.

The chain joins TRBV5-4 to TRBJ1-1, with D possibly being TRBD1 (5 bases). The V end was cut by 1 base, the J end by 1 base, with 11 bases between. CDR3 length: 15 residues. The germline gives CDR1 SGHNT, CDR2 YYREEE (reference sequence). The CDR3 nucleotides are TGTGCCAGCAGCTTGATCGGCAGGGAGAACACTGAAGCTTTCTTT. It encodes CASSLIGRENTEAFF.

The CDR3 spells CASSQGISSGGYEQYF. CDR3 bases: TGCGCCAGCAGCCAAGGAATTTCTAGCGGAGGCTACGAGCAGTACTTC. The J gene is TRBJ2-7, the V gene TRBV4-3, with 7 positions matching TRBD2. Trimming removed 1 base from V and 3 bases from J; junction bases left unmatched: 9. Germline CDR1 reads LGHNA; CDR2 reads YSLEER. The length of the CDR3 is 16 residues.

This chain uses TRBV10-3 with TRBJ1-5; no firm D call. Germline CDR1 is ENHRY and CDR2 is SYGVKD. CDR3 length equals 14 residues. Trimming removed 4 bases at V and 0 bases at J, with 7 bases between. CDR3 region: CAISAENSNQPQHF. CDR3 bases: TGTGCCATCAGTGCAGAAAATAGCAATCAGCCCCAGCATTTT.

This sequence joins TRBV19 and TRBJ2-1; TRBD2 matches at 7 bases. The V gene's germline CDR1 is LNHDA and CDR2 SQIVND (reference sequence). V trimming: 5 bases; J trimming: 13 bases; junction bases outside the gene matches: 8. This CDR3 has 12 residues. For the CDR3, the DNA is TGTGCCAGTAGTCAGACTAGCAGGTTCCAGTTCTTC. Protein product: CASSQTSRFQFF.

There are a few counts of this clone. The chain has TRBV27 and TRBJ2-1, with 13 nucleotides matching TRBD2. CDR1 and CDR2 from the germline V gene are MNHEY and SMNVEV (reference sequence). The CDR3 consists of 16 residues. V gave up 7 bases and J gave up 10 bases; unmatched junction bases: 13. DNA of the CDR3: TGTGCCAGCACCCCCGGGGGACTAGCGGGACGGGGGGAGCAGTTCTTC. It specifies CASTPGGLAGRGEQFF.

A few counts support this clone. This chain connects TRBV28 to TRBJ2-4; 8 nucleotides agree with TRBD1. CDR3 length: 15 residues. V shed 5 bases and J 2 bases; nucleotides not matched to a gene: 5. Germline V gene data show CDR1 as MDHEN and CDR2 as SYDVKM. The CDR3 DNA reads as TGTGCCAGCAGTACGGGACAGGCTCCCAAAAACATTCAGTACTTC. Its protein product is CASSTGQAPKNIQYF.

This clone was detected a few times. This chain links TRBV21-1 with TRBJ2-7; the D segment call TRBD1 is taken from the table without a DNA check. TRBV21-1 has pseudogene status. The CDR3 has 19 residues. The CDR3 loop reads CASSNVGTYNVESSYEQYF. For the CDR3, the DNA is TGTGCCAGCAGCAATGTTGGGACATACAACGTAGAGTCCTCCTACGAGCAGTACTTC.

This clone showed up just a few times. The chain joins TRBV6-1 to TRBJ2-1, with TRBD1 identical over 7 bases. Germline assignment: CDR1 MNHNS and CDR2 SASEGT. V lost 3 bases and J lost 4; bases outside the gene matches: 12. This CDR3 spans 17 amino acids. As DNA, the CDR3 is TGTGCCAGCAGTGAGCCGGGATGGGCAGGGGGATACAATGAGCAGTTCTTC. This codes for CASSEPGWAGGYNEQFF.

This clone was seen more than once but under ten times. This rearrangement joins TRBV18 to TRBJ2-5; possible D gene TRBD1, 5 bases. Trimming left V 0 bases short and J 4 bases short, with 9 bases between. CDR1 is KGHSH and CDR2 is LQKENI in the germline V gene. The CDR3 contains 14 residues. CDR3 sequence (DNA): TGTGCCAGCTCACCACCAGGGGTCCCAGAGACCCAGTACTTC. This sequence encodes CASSPPGVPETQYF.

In its sample, this clone was seen a few times. The chain couples TRBV5-1 to TRBJ1-1; D ambiguous. Germline loops: CDR1 SGHRS, CDR2 YFSETQ. The CDR3 has 15 residues. The V end was cut by 6 bases, the J end by 0 bases, with 15 bases between. The CDR3 sequence: CASTVTQTMNTEAFF. CDR3 in DNA: TGCGCCAGCACCGTTACCCAGACTATGAACACTGAAGCTTTCTTT.

The V and J genes are TRBV29-1 and TRBJ2-5; 14 bases match TRBD2. This CDR3 comprises 15 residues. V trimming: 4 bases; J trimming: 5 bases; junction bases outside the gene matches: 6. CDR1 is SQVTM, CDR2 ANQGSEA, per germline. Here the CDR3 DNA reads TGCAGCGTTGCCGGGACTAGCGGGAGTTGGGAGACCCAGTACTTC. It is translated as CSVAGTSGSWETQYF.

The chain combines TRBV28 with TRBJ2-5, with 15 bases lining up with TRBD2. CDR3 length equals 16 residues. V dropped 2 bases and J dropped 5; count of bases not matched to a gene: 3. Germline V gene lookup returns CDR1 MDHEN and CDR2 SYDVKM. The CDR3 here is CASSLGLAGGRETQYF. CDR3 DNA sequence: TGTGCCAGCAGTTTAGGACTAGCGGGAGGGCGGGAGACCCAGTACTTC.

This clone has only a few counts. This chain connects TRBV30 to TRBJ2-3; 10 nucleotides align to TRBD2. The CDR3 is 15 amino acids. The germline V gene encodes CDR1 GTSNPN and CDR2 SVGIG (reference sequence). Germline trimming cut 4 bases from V and 2 bases from J; bases unmatched to any gene: 6. The CDR3 spells CAWTKSGRATDTQYF. CDR3 coding DNA: TGTGCCTGGACCAAGAGCGGGAGGGCCACAGATACGCAGTATTTT.

CDR3 loop: CASSPGQRSGRKIEQFF. In DNA form, the CDR3 reads TGTGCCAGCAGCCCGGGACAGAGGAGCGGGAGAAAGATTGAGCAGTTCTTC. The rearrangement joins TRBV5-4 to TRBJ2-1, with a tentative D call TRBD2 (8 bases). Germline V gives CDR1 SGHNT, CDR2 YYREEE (reference sequence). This CDR3 contains 17 residues. V lost 4 bases to trimming and J lost 9 bases, with 26 bases between them.

There are a few counts of this clone. The chain is built from TRBV7-2 and TRBJ2-7; 7 bases fit TRBD2. CDR3 length: 15 residues. In germline, CDR1 is SGHTA, CDR2 FQGNSA. V lost 8 bases, J lost 2 bases, and 12 bases stayed unmatched. The CDR3 nucleotides are TGTGCCAGCTCTTTGGAGGCTAGCGGTCCCTACGAGCAGTACTTC. Translated: CASSLEASGPYEQYF.

This clone turned up a few times. The DNA for the CDR3 is TGTGCCACCAGCAGAGAGGCTCTCGGAGGCCTCTATGGCTACACCTTC. Translation gives CATSREALGGLYGYTF. V gene TRBV15 combines with J gene TRBJ1-2, with no clear D. Germline-derived CDR1 and CDR2 are LNHNV and YYDKDF (reference sequence). CDR3 length: 16 amino acids. Trimming removed 0 bases from V and 4 bases from J, with 15 bases in between.

In its sample, this clone was seen a few times. V usage is TRBV2 and J usage is TRBJ2-7; 10 bases match TRBD2. CDR1 is SNHLY, CDR2 FYNNEI, per germline. V lost 5 bases to trimming and J lost 3 bases; unmatched junction nucleotides: 10. The CDR3 consists of 16 residues. DNA for the CDR3: TGTGCCAGCAGTTTAATACTAGCGGGAACCCTCTACGAGCAGTACTTC. It encodes CASSLILAGTLYEQYF.

The chain has TRBV6-5 and TRBJ2-1, with D tentatively TRBD2 (6 bases). CDR1 and CDR2 (germline): MNHEY, SVGAGI. V was cut by 5 bases and J by 7 bases, with 15 bases left in between. The CDR3 runs to 14 residues. CDR3 sequence (DNA): TGTGCCAGCAGTCACGGGAGCATTAGGAATGAGCAGTTCTTC. It yields the protein CASSHGSIRNEQFF.

This clone was observed a handful of times. The V and J genes are TRBV15 and TRBJ2-7; TRBD2 might be the D (6 bases). Trimming cost V 0 bases and J 7 bases, with 10 bases left between them. CDR3 length: 13 residues. Germline CDR1 reads LNHNV; CDR2 reads YYDKDF (reference sequence). CDR3 sequence reads: CATSRDWREEQYF. As DNA, the CDR3 is TGTGCCACCAGCAGAGACTGGAGGGAAGAGCAGTACTTC. Based on the CDR3 plus reference TRBV15 and TRBJ2-7, the full variable domain is DAMVIQNPRYQVTQFGKPVTLSCSQTLNHNVMYWYQQKSSQAPKLLFHYYDKDFNNEADTPDNFQSRRPNTSFCFLDIRSPGLGDTAMYLCATSRDWREEQYFGPGTRLTVT.